The 32 T cell receptor beta chains below all came from one sample that was sequenced in a study of T-cell memory formation after mild COVID-19. TCRdb independently ran MiXCR on the 5' RACE reads; one entry per CDR3 protein. The sample contains around 35,000 distinct CDR3 sequences, around 7.7% of which appear only once. Sequencing used PBMCs or a T cell subset sorted from them (not recorded which). Receptor source: a man younger than 35 who had mild COVID-19 (a few samples of this study predate the infection). Cell type and time point are not known.

This clonotype has at least ten counts. The rearrangement links TRBV5-1 to TRBJ2-5, with D uncertain. This CDR3 is built from 13 residues. Germline V gene lookup returns CDR1 SGHRS and CDR2 YFSETQ. The V gene lost 0 bases and the J gene lost 5 bases, with 8 bases spanning the gap. The CDR3 sequence: CASSLGLEETQYF. In nucleotides, the CDR3 is TGCGCCAGCAGCTTGGGATTAGAGGAGACCCAGTACTTC.

There are many counts of this clonotype. This chain links TRBV7-2 with TRBJ2-1; D is possibly TRBD1 (5 bases). With 7 bases removed from V and 8 bases from J, the gap between germline ends came to 18 bases. The germline gives CDR1 SGHTA, CDR2 FQGNSA. The CDR3 spans 14 residues. The CDR3 sequence: CASNPRLGQDEQFF. The CDR3 DNA reads as TGTGCCAGCAACCCTAGGTTGGGGCAGGATGAGCAGTTCTTC. Supplemented by reference TRBV7-2 and TRBJ2-1, the full variable domain reads GAGVSQSPSNKVTEKGKDVELRCDPISGHTALYWYRQSLGQGLEFLIYFQGNSAPDKSGLPSDRFSAERTGGSVSTLTIQRTQQEDSAVYLCASNPRLGQDEQFFGPGTRLTVL.

This clonotype occurred many times. The chain combines TRBV7-9 with TRBJ2-5, with 7 bases matching TRBD1. Looked up from germline, CDR1 is SEHNR and CDR2 is FQNEAQ (reference sequence). The CDR3 spans 17 residues. V shed 5 bases and J 0 bases; nucleotides not matched to a gene: 12. DNA of the CDR3: TGTGCCAGCAGCACCCCCATCCAGACAGGGTACCAAGAGACCCAGTACTTC. As protein: CASSTPIQTGYQETQYF.

This clonotype has a count of ten or more. V is TRBV12-3 or TRBV12-4 and J is TRBJ2-4; no firm D call. The CDR3 length is 12 residues. The V and J ends lost 7 bases and 8 bases respectively, with 12 bases between them. This CDR3 is CASTQDRHIQYF. The CDR3 bases are TGTGCCAGCACCCAGGACCGGCACATTCAGTACTTC.

This clonotype occurred many times. This sequence joins TRBV6-4 and TRBJ2-2, with a possible D match to TRBD2 (6 bases). Germline V gene lookup returns CDR1 MRHNA and CDR2 SNTAGT. Trimming took off 0 bases at V and 5 bases at J, with 16 bases between the two ends. CDR3 length: 17 residues. In DNA, the CDR3 is TGTGCCAGCAGTGACTCGATTCCAGGGACTGGGACCGGGGAGCTGTTTTTT. Protein: CASSDSIPGTGTGELFF.

This clonotype was found many times. The chain has TRBV12-3 or TRBV12-4 and TRBJ2-1, with 9 nucleotides matching TRBD2. The ends lost 6 bases at V and 6 bases at J; junction bases unmatched: 9. This CDR3 is 15 amino acids long. CDR3 loop: CASSLWLAGTNEQFF. In DNA form, the CDR3 reads TGTGCCAGCAGCTTATGGCTAGCGGGGACCAATGAGCAGTTCTTC.

V gene TRBV20-1 combines with J gene TRBJ2-3, with 8 bases identical to TRBD2. V was pared by 5 bases and J by 5 bases, with 9 bases of the junction left unmatched. This CDR3 spans 14 amino acids. Germline CDR1 and CDR2: DFQATT and SNEGSKA (reference sequence). The CDR3 DNA sequence: TGCAGTGCTCCCCGGGCGGGGGGCAGAGATACGCAGTATTTT. It is translated as CSAPRAGGRDTQYF.

This clonotype showed up many times. The rearrangement joins TRBV11-2 to TRBJ2-1; 7 bases match TRBD2. V trimming: 1 base; J trimming: 4 bases; junction bases outside the gene matches: 25. This CDR3 has 22 residues. Germline CDR1 reads SGHAT; CDR2 reads FQNNGV. The CDR3 spells CASSLGFKRWTSGPPEYNEQFF. CDR3 DNA sequence: TGTGCCAGCAGCTTAGGCTTTAAGAGGTGGACTAGTGGCCCCCCGGAATACAATGAGCAGTTCTTC.

This clonotype occurred many times. The chain joins TRBV5-5 to TRBJ2-7; 8 nucleotides line up with TRBD1. This CDR3 has 14 residues. Losses at the gene ends were 4 bases for V and 4 bases for J; bases not matched to a gene: 7. Looked up from germline, CDR1 is SGHKS and CDR2 is YYEKEE (reference sequence). Here the CDR3 reads CASSRGQGAYEQYF. CDR3 coding DNA: TGTGCCAGCAGCCGGGGGCAGGGGGCTTACGAGCAGTACTTC.

This clonotype was counted many times. J is TRBJ2-1 and V is TRBV4-2; 11 bases match TRBD2. Germline-derived CDR1 and CDR2 are LGHNA and YNFKEQ. V dropped 0 bases and J dropped 3; count of bases not matched to a gene: 1. The CDR3 has 16 residues. The CDR3 bases are TGTGCCAGCAGCCAAGATGGGACTAGCGGCTACAATGAGCAGTTCTTC. Protein: CASSQDGTSGYNEQFF.

This clonotype has only a few counts. The rearrangement uses TRBV20-1 and TRBJ1-6; D is undetermined. Trimming took off 6 bases at V and 9 bases at J, with 12 bases between the two ends. Germline V CDR1 and CDR2: DFQATT, SNEGSKA (reference sequence). This CDR3 is built from 12 residues. The CDR3 DNA reads TGCAGTGCGAGGACGGCGATTTCACCCCTCCACTTT. Its protein product is CSARTAISPLHF.

This clonotype is medium-sized in the sample. V gene TRBV7-8 combines with J gene TRBJ2-7; 8 bases match TRBD1. CDR1 is SGHVS, CDR2 FQNEAQ, per germline. There are 14 residues in the CDR3. Trimming cost V 5 bases and J 2 bases; bases outside gene matches: 5. CDR3 sequence (DNA): TGTGCCAGCAGCGTCGGACAGGGTGCCTACGAGCAGTACTTC. This gives the protein CASSVGQGAYEQYF.

This clonotype was picked up many times. This chain links TRBV7-3 with TRBJ2-2; D not resolved. Trimming cost V 5 bases and J 5 bases, with 9 bases left between them. The CDR3 sequence is 13 residues long. Germline V gene data show CDR1 as SGHTA and CDR2 as FQGTGA. CDR3 in DNA: TGTGCCAGCAGCCTGCAGGAGACCGGGGAGCTGTTTTTT. It codes for CASSLQETGELFF. The entire variable domain, with the rest obtained from reference TRBV7-3 and TRBJ2-2, is as follows: GAGVSQTPSNKVTEKGKYVELRCDPISGHTALYWYRQSLGQGPEFLIYFQGTGAADDSGLPNDRFFAVRPEGSVSTLKIQRTERGDSAVYLCASSLQETGELFFGEGSRLTVL.

This clonotype was detected a few times. The V call is TRBV2, the J call TRBJ2-1, with 14 bases matching TRBD2. From germline, CDR1 is SNHLY and CDR2 FYNNEI. J lost 9 bases, V lost 2 bases, and 3 bases had no gene match. The CDR3 sequence is 15 residues long. CDR3 sequence (DNA): TGTGCCAGCAGTGAAACGACTAGCGGGGGGGGTGAGCAGTTCTTC. Amino acids: CASSETTSGGGEQFF.

CDR3 bases: TGTGCCGCCCGGCGGCCGAGGGATTATGGCTACACCTTC. Amino acid sequence: CAARRPRDYGYTF. J is TRBJ1-2 and V is TRBV6-5; unclear D gene. Trimming removed 11 bases from V and 5 bases from J, with 18 bases in between. This CDR3 comprises 13 residues. Germline V lookup: CDR1 MNHEY, CDR2 SVGAGI.

This clonotype occurred many times. V and J are TRBV3-2 and TRBJ2-7; the D call in the table, TRBD1, was not verified against the DNA. TRBV3-2 is termed a pseudogene. There are 16 residues in the CDR3. DNA for the CDR3: TGTGCCAGCAGCCACCTAAGGGGGACCGTCCCCTACGAGCAGTACTTC. This encodes CASSHLRGTVPYEQYF.

This clonotype was counted ten times or more. V usage is TRBV7-9 and J usage is TRBJ1-3, with a weak D call TRBD1 (6 bases). Germline V CDR1 and CDR2: SEHNR, FQNEAQ (reference sequence). The CDR3 sequence is 14 residues long. Between the trimmed V and J ends, which lost 4 bases and 1 base, there was a span of 8 bases. CDR3 in amino acids: CASSYTGSGNTIYF. The CDR3 DNA reads TGTGCCAGCAGCTACACAGGGTCTGGAAACACCATATATTTT.

This clonotype was counted at least ten times. The rearrangement uses TRBV6-5 and TRBJ2-7; TRBD2 is a possible D gene (5 bases). The CDR3 totals 13 residues. The V end lost 5 bases, the J end lost 2 bases, and 10 bases lay between the germline ends. CDR1 is MNHEY, CDR2 SVGAGI, per germline. The CDR3, as DNA: TGTGCCAGCAGTCCGGGATTCCCCTACGAGCAGTACTTC. Translation: CASSPGFPYEQYF.

DNA of the CDR3: TGTGCCAGCAGCGCCGTCGGGGTGACGCGCGCTTTCTTT. Amino acid sequence: CASSAVGVTRAFF. The chain joins TRBV7-2 to TRBJ1-1, with D hard to call. The CDR3 is made up of 13 amino acids. CDR1 and CDR2 (germline): SGHTA, FQGNSA. Trimming stripped 5 bases from V and 11 bases from J, with 18 bases between. The full variable domain, with the rest looked up from reference TRBV7-2 and TRBJ1-1, is GAGVSQSPSNKVTEKGKDVELRCDPISGHTALYWYRQSLGQGLEFLIYFQGNSAPDKSGLPSDRFSAERTGGSVSTLTIQRTQQEDSAVYLCASSAVGVTRAFFGQGTRLTVV.

The chain combines TRBV5-1 with TRBJ2-7, with 7 positions matching TRBD1. The CDR3 runs 15 residues. The J segment lost 0 bases and the V segment lost 5 bases, leaving 8 bases of the junction unmatched. Per germline, CDR1 SGHRS and CDR2 YFSETQ. Here the CDR3 reads CASSDPGQSSYEQYF. Here the CDR3 DNA reads TGCGCCAGCAGTGACCCGGGACAGAGCTCCTACGAGCAGTACTTC.

This clonotype was seen repeatedly, ten times or more. J is TRBJ2-3 and V is TRBV5-1; D remains ambiguous. The CDR3 totals 15 residues. Trimming took off 0 bases at V and 6 bases at J, with 14 bases between the two ends. Germline V gene sequence: CDR1 SGHRS, CDR2 YFSETQ. The CDR3 protein is CASSLEFRKADTQYF. Written as DNA, the CDR3 is TGCGCCAGCAGCTTGGAGTTCAGGAAAGCGGATACGCAGTATTTT.

This clonotype was detected many times. This chain links TRBV24-1 with TRBJ2-5, with 9 bases identical to TRBD2. Germline V gene lookup returns CDR1 KGHDR and CDR2 SFDVKD. The CDR3 contains 15 residues. Trimming at V came to 3 bases and at J to 4 bases, leaving 5 bases not matched to a gene. The CDR3 sequence: CATSDPSGGTETQYF. In DNA, the CDR3 is TGTGCCACCAGTGATCCCAGCGGGGGGACAGAGACCCAGTACTTC.

This clonotype has ten or more counts. The J gene is TRBJ2-1, the V gene TRBV5-1, with 9 bases matching TRBD2. The length of the CDR3 is 15 residues. Germline trimming cut 3 bases from V and 5 bases from J; bases unmatched to any gene: 6. Germline V CDR1 and CDR2: SGHRS, YFSETQ. CDR3 coding DNA: TGCGCCAGCAGCTCCGGCGGGGGGGCTCACAATGAGCAGTTCTTC. Its protein is CASSSGGGAHNEQFF.

This clonotype has ten or more counts. This chain uses TRBV5-1 with TRBJ2-2, with unresolved D. The CDR3 spans 17 residues. Germline V gene data show CDR1 as SGHRS and CDR2 as YFSETQ. Trimming removed 3 bases at V and 2 bases at J, with 17 bases between. The CDR3 here is CASSSSSLFSNTGELFF. The CDR3 coding sequence is TGCGCCAGCAGCTCCTCCAGTCTCTTTTCCAACACCGGGGAGCTGTTTTTT. Full variable domain (remainder filled in from reference TRBV5-1 and TRBJ2-2): KAGVTQTPRYLIKTRGQQVTLSCSPISGHRSVSWYQQTPGQGLQFLFEYFSETQRNKGNFPGRFSGRQFSNSRSEMNVSTLELGDSALYLCASSSSSLFSNTGELFFGEGSRLTVL.

This clonotype occurred many times. The J gene is TRBJ2-7, the V gene TRBV20-1; D is uncertain. Germline CDR1 is DFQATT and CDR2 is SNEGSKA (reference sequence). The CDR3 is 11 residues long. V was trimmed by 3 bases and J by 5 bases, leaving 8 bases between them. The CDR3 region is CSARGNHEQYV. DNA for the CDR3: TGCAGTGCTAGGGGGAACCACGAGCAGTACGTC.

The chain is built from TRBV7-2 and TRBJ1-2; 8 nucleotides match TRBD1. Germline CDR1 SGHTA, CDR2 FQGNSA. V lost 3 bases to trimming and J lost 4 bases; unmatched junction nucleotides: 4. The CDR3 length is 14 residues. The CDR3 loop is CASSLQGASYGYTF. Here the CDR3 DNA reads TGTGCCAGCAGCTTGCAGGGGGCGAGCTATGGCTACACCTTC.

This clonotype has at least ten counts. The CDR3 coding sequence is TGCGCCAGCAGCCAAGCAACGGGGGCTTCCTACAATGAGCAGTTCTTC. Encoded protein: CASSQATGASYNEQFF. The chain combines TRBV4-1 with TRBJ2-1, with D perhaps matching TRBD1 or TRBD2 (6 bases each). The CDR3 sequence is 16 residues long. Trimming pared 1 base from V and 1 base from J, leaving 11 bases between. The germline V gene has CDR1 MGHRA and CDR2 YSYEKL.

The chain carries TRBV30 and TRBJ1-1; D is unresolved. The CDR3 loop spans 12 amino acids. Germline assignment: CDR1 GTSNPN and CDR2 SVGIG (reference sequence). Trimming left V 5 bases short and J 5 bases short, with 12 bases between. The CDR3 loop is CAWDEGRTEAFF. CDR3 nucleotide sequence: TGTGCCTGGGATGAGGGTCGGACTGAAGCTTTCTTT.

This clonotype was seen at least ten times. The V and J genes are TRBV27 and TRBJ2-7; the D gene could be TRBD1 or TRBD2 (6 bases each). This CDR3 contains 12 residues. Trimming removed 3 bases at V and 9 bases at J, with 12 bases between. Germline V gives CDR1 MNHEY, CDR2 SMNVEV (reference sequence). CDR3 nucleotides: TGTGCCAGCAGTTTGCCGGGGGCCGGGCAGTACTTC. As protein: CASSLPGAGQYF.

The rearrangement links TRBV2 to TRBJ2-2; 7 nucleotides agree with TRBD1. Per germline, CDR1 SNHLY and CDR2 FYNNEI. V was pared by 6 bases and J by 7 bases, with 11 bases of the junction left unmatched. The CDR3 sequence is 15 residues long. In DNA, the CDR3 is TGTGCCAGCAGACCTGAGACAGGGATAAACGGGGAGCTGTTTTTT. It translates to CASRPETGINGELFF.

This clonotype has a count of ten or more. The rearrangement joins TRBV5-1 to TRBJ2-2; possibly TRBD1 for D (6 bases). Germline V gene sequence: CDR1 SGHRS, CDR2 YFSETQ. The ends were cut back, 4 bases at V and 1 base at J, with 11 bases in the middle. This CDR3 region has 15 residues. The CDR3 DNA sequence: TGCGCCAGCAGCGTACAGGGATGGAACACCGGGGAGCTGTTTTTT. This sequence encodes CASSVQGWNTGELFF.

This clonotype was seen ten or more times. The chain carries TRBV20-1 and TRBJ2-1, with D tentatively TRBD1 or TRBD2 (5 bases each). The ends were cut back, 1 base at V and 5 bases at J, with 12 bases in the middle. The CDR3 covers 14 residues. CDR1 is DFQATT, CDR2 SNEGSKA, per germline (reference sequence). The CDR3 bases are TGCAGTGCTAGAGCCAGGGAGAGGAACAATGAGCAGTTCTTC. It specifies CSARARERNNEQFF.